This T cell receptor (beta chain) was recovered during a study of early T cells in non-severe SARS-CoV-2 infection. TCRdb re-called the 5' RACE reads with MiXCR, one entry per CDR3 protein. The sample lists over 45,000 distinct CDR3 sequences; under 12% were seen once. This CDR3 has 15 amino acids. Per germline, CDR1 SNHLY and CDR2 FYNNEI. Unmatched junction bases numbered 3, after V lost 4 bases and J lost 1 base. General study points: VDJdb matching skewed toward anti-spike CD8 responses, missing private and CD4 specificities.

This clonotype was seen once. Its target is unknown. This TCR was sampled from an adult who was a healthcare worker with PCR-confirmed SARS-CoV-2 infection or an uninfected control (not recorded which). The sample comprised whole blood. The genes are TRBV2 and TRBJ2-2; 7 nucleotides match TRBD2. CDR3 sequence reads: CASSGPSGNTGELFF. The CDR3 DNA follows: TGTGCCAGCAGTGGTCCTAGCGGGAACACCGGGGAGCTGTTTTTT. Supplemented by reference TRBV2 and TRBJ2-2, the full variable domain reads EPEVTQTPSHQVTQMGQEVILRCVPISNHLYFYWYRQILGQKVEFLVSFYNNEISEKSEIFDDQFSVERPDGSNFTLKIRSTKLEDSAMYFCASSGPSGNTGELFFGEGSRLTVL.